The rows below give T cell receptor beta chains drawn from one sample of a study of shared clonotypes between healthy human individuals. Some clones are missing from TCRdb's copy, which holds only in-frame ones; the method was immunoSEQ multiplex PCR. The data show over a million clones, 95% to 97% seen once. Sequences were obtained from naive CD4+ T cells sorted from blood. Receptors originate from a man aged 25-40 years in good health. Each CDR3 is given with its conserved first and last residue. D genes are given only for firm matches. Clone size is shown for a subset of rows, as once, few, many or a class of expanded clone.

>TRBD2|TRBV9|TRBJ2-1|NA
TGTGCCAGCAGCGTACGGGACTATGAGGGAGAGCAGTTCTTC
CASSVRDYEGEQFF
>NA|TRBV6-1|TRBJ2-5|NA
TGTGCCAGCAGTGCTAGGACAGTACAAGAGACCCAGTACTTC
CASSARTVQETQYF
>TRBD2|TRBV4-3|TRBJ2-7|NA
TGCGCCAGCAGCCAGTTACCGGGACTAGCGGGAGCCGGGGATTTCTACGAGCAGTACTTC
CASSQLPGLAGAGDFYEQYF
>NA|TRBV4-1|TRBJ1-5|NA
TGCGCCAGCAGCCAACTCATCCTGGTGGGACAGCCCCAGCATTTT
CASSQLILVGQPQHF
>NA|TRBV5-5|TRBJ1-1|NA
TGTGCCAGCAGCTTCCTACCTCAGGACAGCCCGAACACTGAAGCTTTCTTT
CASSFLPQDSPNTEAFF
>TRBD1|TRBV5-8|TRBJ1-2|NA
TGTGCCAGCAGCTTGGATGGGACAGTTACGTGGAGGGGCTACACCTTC
CASSLDGTVTWRGYTF
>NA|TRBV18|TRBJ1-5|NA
TGTGCCAGCTCACCTGAAGGCCGACTGGATAGCAATCAGCCCCAGCATTTT
CASSPEGRLDSNQPQHF
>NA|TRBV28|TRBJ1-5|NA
TGTGCCAGCACCACAGGGCTTCAGCCCCAGCATTTT
CASTTGLQPQHF
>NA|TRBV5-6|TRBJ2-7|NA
TGTGCCAGCAGCCACTCCTACGAGCAGTACTTC
CASSHSYEQYF
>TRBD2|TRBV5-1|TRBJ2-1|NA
TGCGCCAGCAGCCGACCGACTAGCGGAGCGAATGAGCAGTTCTTC
CASSRPTSGANEQFF
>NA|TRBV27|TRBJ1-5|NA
TGTGCCACACGAAGGGCAGGGACTTATCAGCCCCAGCATTTT
CATRRAGTYQPQHF
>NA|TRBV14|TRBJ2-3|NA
TGTGCCAGCAGCCACGCTGGGTTCCGGGAGAGCAGCACAGATACGCAGTATTTT
CASSHAGFRESSTDTQYF
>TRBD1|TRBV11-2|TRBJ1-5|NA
TGTGCCAGCAGCGGGCAGATGACAGGGGGCGTTCAGCCCCAGCATTTT
CASSGQMTGGVQPQHF
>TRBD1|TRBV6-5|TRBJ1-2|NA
TGTGCCAGCAGTATTATCCGGACAGGTGGCTACACCTTC
CASSIIRTGGYTF
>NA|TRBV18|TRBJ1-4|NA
TGTGCCAGCTCATCCGTGGACACATATGAAAAACTGTTTTTT
CASSSVDTYEKLFF
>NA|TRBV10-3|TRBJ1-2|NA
TGTGCCATCACCGGGGACCAGAACTATGGCTACACCTTC
CAITGDQNYGYTF
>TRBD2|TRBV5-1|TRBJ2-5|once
TGCGCCAGCAGCGCCACAGTAGCGGGGGTGGGGACCCAGTACTTC
CASSATVAGVGTQYF
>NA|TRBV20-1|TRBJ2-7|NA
TGCAGTGCTTTGTGGAGTTACGAGCAGTACTTC
CSALWSYEQYF
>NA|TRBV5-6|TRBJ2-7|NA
TGTGCCAGCAGCTTGTTATCTGGAACTTCCTACGAGCAGTACTTC
CASSLLSGTSYEQYF
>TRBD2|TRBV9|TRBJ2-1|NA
TGTGCCAGCAAACGCGGGAGGGAAAATGAGCAGTTCTTC
CASKRGRENEQFF
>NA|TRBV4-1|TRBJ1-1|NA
TGCGCCAGCAGCCTTGGAAACAGAGTGAACACTGAAGCTTTCTTT
CASSLGNRVNTEAFF
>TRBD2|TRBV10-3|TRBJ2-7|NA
TGTGCCTCACGAAGGACTAGCGGTCACGAGCAGTACTTC
CASRRTSGHEQYF
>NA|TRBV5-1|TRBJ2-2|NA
TGCGCCAGCAGCTTGTTTCCCGGGGCCAACACCGGGGAGCTGTTTTTT
CASSLFPGANTGELFF
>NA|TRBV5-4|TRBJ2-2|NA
TGTGCCAGCAGCTTGGCATCCATAGAGGTCTCTATAACCGGGGAGCTGTTTTTT
CASSLASIEVSITGELFF
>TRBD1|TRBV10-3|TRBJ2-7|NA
TGTGCCATCAGTGAAAGGGGGACAGGGGGCTACGAGCAGTACTTC
CAISERGTGGYEQYF
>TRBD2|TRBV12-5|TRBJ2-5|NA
TGTGCTAGTGGTAGTGGACTAGCTTCTCGGGAGACCCAGTACTTC
CASGSGLASRETQYF
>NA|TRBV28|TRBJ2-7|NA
TGTGCCAGCAGTCTCCCCGGGACACAGAACTACGAGCAGTACTTC
CASSLPGTQNYEQYF
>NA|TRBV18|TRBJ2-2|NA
TGTGCCAGCTCACCATTGCGGGATGCCGGGGAGCTGTTTTTT
CASSPLRDAGELFF
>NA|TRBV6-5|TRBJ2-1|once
TGTGCCAGCAGTTACTGGGGCGGTTCGGACAATGAGCAGTTCTTC
CASSYWGGSDNEQFF
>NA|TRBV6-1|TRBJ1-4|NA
TGTGCCAGCAGTGAACGAGGGGGAGATGAAAAACTGTTTTTT
CASSERGGDEKLFF
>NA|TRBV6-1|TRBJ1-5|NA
TGTGCCAGCAGTGGGCTGACGAAGGGGAGCAATCAGCCCCAGCATTTT
CASSGLTKGSNQPQHF
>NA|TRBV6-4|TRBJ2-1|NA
TGTGCCAGCAGTGAGGGTAGCGGAATTGGAGAGCAGTTCTTC
CASSEGSGIGEQFF
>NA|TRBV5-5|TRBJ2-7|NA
TGTGCCAGCAGCTTGGTCGGGGAGCAGTACTTC
CASSLVGEQYF
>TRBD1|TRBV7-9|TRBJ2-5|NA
TGTGCCAGCAGCTGGACAGGAGCGGAGACCCAGTACTTC
CASSWTGAETQYF